Following are 15 T cell receptor beta chains from one sample sequenced in a study of T cells in localized non-small cell lung cancer. TCRdb keeps only in-frame clones here, not all; method: immunoSEQ multiplex PCR. This table has more than 2,500 clones, approximately 30% appearing once. The sample here was lung tumor tissue, taken before any cancer treatment. The receptors originated from a woman aged 35-75 years with stage I lung adenocarcinoma.

The gene calls are TRBV19 and TRBJ1-5; no definite D call. This CDR3 is 13 amino acids long. V was pared by 4 bases and J by 5 bases, with 9 bases between. The germline gives CDR1 LNHDA, CDR2 SQIVND (reference sequence). CDR3 nucleotides: TGTGCCAGTAGTAGCCAGGAGTATCAGCCCCAGCATTTT. It is translated as CASSSQEYQPQHF.

This clone was seen a few times. The rearrangement joins TRBV1 to TRBJ2-7; the table assigns TRBD1, which was not confirmed against the DNA. TRBV1 is reported as a pseudogene. The CDR3 has 16 amino acids. The CDR3 coding sequence is TGCGCCAGCAGCCATATACCGGGACAGCCCTCCTACGAGCAGTACTTC. This translates into CASSHIPGQPSYEQYF.

By sample fraction, this clone is medium-sized. At one end, the junction sequence differs from germline, possibly due to a read error. V usage is TRBV11-3 and J usage is TRBJ2-2; 13 bases align to TRBD2. The length of the CDR3 is 18 residues. CDR1 SGHNT and CDR2 YENEEA come from the germline V gene. For the CDR3, the DNA is TGTGCTAGCAGCAAGGGGACTAGCGGGGACGCGAACACCGGGGAGCTGTTTTTT. Its protein product is CASSKGTSGDANTGELFF.

This clone was counted between two and nine times. This rearrangement joins TRBV5-1 to TRBJ2-1, with D unresolved. Looked up from germline, CDR1 is SGHRS and CDR2 is YFSETQ. The CDR3 length is 14 residues. V dropped 3 bases and J dropped 5 bases, with 12 bases sitting between them. In DNA form, the CDR3 reads TGCGCCAGCAGCTCCGGCTCTGGGGACAATGAGCAGTTCTTC. Its translation: CASSSGSGDNEQFF.

This clone is deemed medium-sized. The gene calls are TRBV2 and TRBJ2-5; either TRBD1 or TRBD2 may fit D (5 bases each). Looked up from germline, CDR1 is SNHLY and CDR2 is FYNNEI. The CDR3 sequence is 13 residues long. Trimming took off 4 bases at V and 4 bases at J, with 10 bases between the two ends. In DNA form, the CDR3 reads TGTGCCAGCAGTGGGGGGTTGGGAGAGACCCAGTACTTC. Translating gives CASSGGLGETQYF. Combining the CDR3 with reference TRBV2 and TRBJ2-5 gives the whole variable domain EPEVTQTPSHQVTQMGQEVILRCVPISNHLYFYWYRQILGQKVEFLVSFYNNEISEKSEIFDDQFSVERPDGSNFTLKIRSTKLEDSAMYFCASSGGLGETQYFGPGTRLLVL.

In this sample, this clone turned up a few times. The chain is built from TRBV11-3 and TRBJ1-2, with a weak D call TRBD1 (5 bases). CDR3 length: 15 amino acids. V lost 6 bases to trimming and J lost 4 bases, with 18 bases between them. Looked up from germline, CDR1 is SGHNT and CDR2 is YENEEA. This CDR3 reads CASRPLGGEVYGYTF. In DNA form, the CDR3 reads TGTGCCAGCAGACCTCTGGGGGGGGAAGTCTATGGCTACACCTTC.

By share of the sample, this clone is medium-sized (0.01 to 0.1%). The rearrangement links TRBV6-8 to TRBJ2-1, with 11 bases lining up with TRBD2. With V trimmed by 10 bases and J by 7 bases, 12 bases remained unmatched. The CDR3 extends over 15 amino acids. Germline-derived CDR1 and CDR2 are MNHGY and SAAAGT. The CDR3 region is CAIRGGASGRNEQFF. The DNA for the CDR3 is TGTGCCATCAGAGGGGGGGCTAGCGGGAGGAATGAGCAGTTCTTC.

This clone counts as medium-sized. V is TRBV19 and J is TRBJ1-2; unclear D gene. This CDR3 spans 13 amino acids. The germline V and J ends were trimmed by 4 bases and 6 bases, with 12 bases remaining between them. In germline, CDR1 is LNHDA, CDR2 SQIVND (reference sequence). DNA of the CDR3: TGTGCCAGTAGTAGGGTCGAGGCGCATGGCTACACCTTC. Encoded protein: CASSRVEAHGYTF.

J is TRBJ1-5 and V is TRBV30; 8 bases agree with TRBD1. There are 14 residues in the CDR3. CDR1 GTSNPN and CDR2 SVGIG come from the germline V gene (reference sequence). The junction had 3 bases not matched to a gene; V was cut back by 1 base and J by 4 bases. Here the CDR3 reads CAWSAGGRNQPQHF. CDR3 in DNA: TGTGCCTGGAGTGCAGGGGGCAGAAATCAGCCCCAGCATTTT.

This chain joins TRBV18 and TRBJ2-1; D is unresolved. The CDR3 contains 14 residues. Germline CDR1 reads KGHSH; CDR2 reads LQKENI. V was shortened by 10 bases and J by 3 bases, with 16 bases between the two germline ends. The CDR3 is CATKDAFVYNEQFF. The DNA of the CDR3 is TGTGCCACCAAGGACGCATTTGTCTACAATGAGCAGTTCTTC.

This clone was observed a handful of times. The chain couples TRBV9 to TRBJ2-2; TRBD2 might be the D (5 bases). The CDR3 extends over 13 amino acids. V was shortened by 5 bases and J by 5 bases, with 10 bases between the two germline ends. Germline V gene sequence: CDR1 SGDLS, CDR2 YYNGEE. The CDR3 sequence is CASRAGVTGELFF. The CDR3 DNA reads TGTGCCAGCAGGGCCGGGGTAACCGGGGAGCTGTTTTTT.

This clone was recorded a few times. The rearrangement links TRBV30 to TRBJ1-5; D ambiguous. This CDR3 has 14 residues. The germline V gene encodes CDR1 GTSNPN and CDR2 SVGIG (reference sequence). Trimming pared 0 bases from V and 1 base from J, leaving 7 bases between. CDR3 sequence: CAWSVGLSNQPQHF. The CDR3 bases are TGTGCCTGGAGTGTAGGGTTGAGCAATCAGCCCCAGCATTTT.

The chain recombines TRBV9 with TRBJ2-7, with 10 bases aligning to TRBD1. Germline V gene lookup returns CDR1 SGDLS and CDR2 YYNGEE. The CDR3 has 16 amino acids. The ends lost 4 bases at V and 3 bases at J; junction bases unmatched: 10. DNA of the CDR3: TGTGCCAGCAGCACCTCATCCGGGACAGGGGTCTACGAGCAGTACTTC. This codes for CASSTSSGTGVYEQYF. The full variable domain, in which reference TRBV9 and TRBJ2-7 provide the parts outside the CDR3, is DSGVTQTPKHLITATGQRVTLRCSPRSGDLSVYWYQQSLDQGLQFLIQYYNGEERAKGNILERFSAQQFPDLHSELNLSSLELGDSALYFCASSTSSGTGVYEQYFGPGTRLTVT.

This clone is judged medium-sized. The chain has TRBV11-3 and TRBJ1-1; D is possibly TRBD1 (5 bases). The germline CDR1 and CDR2 sequences are SGHNT and YENEEA. CDR3 length: 15 amino acids. Trimming shortened V by 1 base and J by 5 bases, and 14 bases separated the two germline ends. CDR3 sequence reads: CASSLGWGSRTEAFF. The CDR3 DNA is TGTGCCAGCAGCTTAGGGTGGGGGAGCCGAACTGAAGCTTTCTTT.

The chain links TRBV12-2 to TRBJ2-2. TRBV12-2 is a documented pseudogene. The CDR3 loop spans 15 amino acids. The CDR3 here is CATTAWGTNTGELFF. The CDR3 bases are TGTGCCACCACCGCTTGGGGGACGAACACCGGGGAGCTGTTTTTT.